These 8 T cell receptor beta chains were sequenced from one sample in a study of long-term antiretroviral therapy in people with HIV. They ran version v3.0 of the immunoSEQ assay at survey level. This table comes from immunoSEQ multiplex PCR, and its TCRdb copy is limited to in-frame clones, with some not included. Here the sample spans about 29,000 clones, about 90% being singletons. The source was unsorted PBMCs, collected 3.2 years before starting antiretroviral therapy. These TCRs come from a man between 45 and 60 years old with HIV.

The V gene is TRBV10-3, the J gene TRBJ2-3, with 9 bases lining up with TRBD1. The CDR3 spans 16 residues. V lost 0 bases, J lost 7 bases, and 8 bases stayed unmatched. CDR1 and CDR2 from the germline V gene are ENHRY and SYGVKD. The CDR3 DNA reads TGTGCCATCAGTGAGTCTACAGGGGGCTTTCAACATACGCAGTATTTT. It yields the protein CAISESTGGFQHTQYF.

This chain uses TRBV9 with TRBJ1-6; D remains ambiguous. Germline values: CDR1 SGDLS, CDR2 YYNGEE. CDR3 length: 15 residues. Trimming removed 3 bases at V and 0 bases at J, with 7 bases between. The CDR3 region is CASSALSSYNSPLHF. CDR3 bases: TGTGCCAGCAGCGCCCTGAGCTCCTATAATTCACCCCTCCACTTT.

This clone has only a few counts. V and J are TRBV28 and TRBJ1-2; D call uncertain. The CDR3 runs 11 residues. Germline assignment: CDR1 MDHEN and CDR2 SYDVKM. V gave up 3 bases and J gave up 6 bases, with 5 bases separating them. CDR3 sequence reads: CASSFNHGYTF. CDR3 nucleotides: TGTGCCAGCAGTTTCAACCATGGCTACACCTTC.

J is TRBJ1-6 and V is TRBV6-5; D gene unclear. Trimming stripped 5 bases from V and 8 bases from J, with 7 bases between. The germline V gene has CDR1 MNHEY and CDR2 SVGAGI. The CDR3 contains 12 residues. The CDR3 nucleotides read TGTGCCAGCAGTGCCGGGGATTCACCCCTCCACTTT. Its protein is CASSAGDSPLHF.

This chain connects TRBV5-6 to TRBJ2-5; D possibly uses TRBD1 or TRBD2 (5 bases each). The CDR3 runs 13 residues. V gave up 0 bases and J gave up 4 bases, with 7 bases separating them. The germline gives CDR1 SGHDT, CDR2 YYEEEE. CDR3 nucleotides: TGTGCCAGCAGCTTGGAGGGGACAGAGACCCAGTACTTC. It specifies CASSLEGTETQYF.

This chain links TRBV11-3 with TRBJ2-1; D call uncertain. Germline CDR1 SGHNT, CDR2 YENEEA. The length of the CDR3 is 13 residues. V dropped 3 bases and J dropped 1 base, with 4 bases sitting between them. Here the CDR3 reads CASSLGSYNEQFF. The CDR3 DNA reads as TGTGCCAGCAGCTTGGGATCCTACAATGAGCAGTTCTTC.

This clone was picked up one time. The chain joins TRBV6-5 to TRBJ2-5; no clear D gene. The CDR3 has 12 amino acids. With 0 bases removed from V and 4 bases from J, the gap between germline ends came to 3 bases. The germline V gene encodes CDR1 MNHEY and CDR2 SVGAGI. The CDR3 is CASSYSGETQYF. The CDR3 nucleotides are TGTGCCAGCAGTTACTCGGGAGAGACCCAGTACTTC.

This clone was counted a few times. The chain carries TRBV27 and TRBJ2-7; D is unresolved. Trimming pared 3 bases from V and 1 base from J, leaving 10 bases between. The CDR3 totals 14 residues. In germline, CDR1 is MNHEY, CDR2 SMNVEV (reference sequence). CDR3 coding DNA: TGTGCCAGCAGTTTGGGGTGGAAATCCTACGAGCAGTACTTC. Translation gives CASSLGWKSYEQYF.